This TCR beta chain appears in the sequencing data of a study of T cells in Graves' hyperthyroidism and ophthalmopathy. Amplified TCR beta CDR3 regions came from RNA transcripts. A first-round RT-PCR of the TCR CDR3 used the HTBI primer set. MiXCR was run by TCRdb on the multiplex PCR reads, yielding one entry per CDR3 protein. Of about 600,000 distinct CDR3 sequences in the sample, about a sixth were seen once. CDR3 size: 14 residues. Germline V gives CDR1 SGHRS, CDR2 YFSETQ. The J segment lost 2 bases and the V segment lost 5 bases, leaving 6 bases of the junction unmatched. This clonotype was counted only a few times. Uncontrolled infection, other autoimmune disease, pregnancy or lactation disqualified patients from enrolment.

This TCR was recovered from a woman in her thirties or forties with Graves' ophthalmopathy. The source material was blood. The chain recombines TRBV5-1 with TRBJ2-7; 8 bases fit TRBD2. The CDR3: CASRFEGLAYEQYF. The CDR3 nucleotides are TGCGCCAGCAGGTTCGAGGGACTAGCCTACGAGCAGTACTTC.